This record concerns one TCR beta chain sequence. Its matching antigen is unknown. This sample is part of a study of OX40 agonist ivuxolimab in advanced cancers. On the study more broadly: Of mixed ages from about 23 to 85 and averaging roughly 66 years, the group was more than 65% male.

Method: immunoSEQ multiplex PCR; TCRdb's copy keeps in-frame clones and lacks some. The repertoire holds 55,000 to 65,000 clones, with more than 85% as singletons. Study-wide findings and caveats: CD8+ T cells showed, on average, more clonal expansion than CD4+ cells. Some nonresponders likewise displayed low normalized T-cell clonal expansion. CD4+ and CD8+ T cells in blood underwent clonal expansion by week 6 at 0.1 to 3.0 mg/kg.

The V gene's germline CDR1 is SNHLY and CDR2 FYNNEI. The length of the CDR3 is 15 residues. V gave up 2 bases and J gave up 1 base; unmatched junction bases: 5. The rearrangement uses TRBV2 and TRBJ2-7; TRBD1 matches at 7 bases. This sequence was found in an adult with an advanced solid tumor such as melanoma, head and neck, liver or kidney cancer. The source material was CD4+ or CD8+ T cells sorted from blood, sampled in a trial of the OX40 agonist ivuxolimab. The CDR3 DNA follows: TGTGCCAGCAGTGAATGGGCAGGGGGTTCCTACGAGCAGTACTTC. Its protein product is CASSEWAGGSYEQYF.